The source of this TCR beta chain is a study of blood T cell repertoires in COVID-19. For the study at large: Samples representing acute and convalescent COVID-19 were sourced from the United States, Italy and Spain. T cells, B-cell-depleted T cells, or PBMCs provided the cDNA or gDNA that served as material.

CDR3 length: 16 amino acids. V dropped 4 bases and J dropped 0 bases, with 14 bases sitting between them. From germline, CDR1 is SGHTA and CDR2 FQGTGA. Authors' analysis steps: Estimation of nucleated cell counts was performed using reference gene primer amplification. Here immunoSEQ multiplex PCR was the method, and the copy in TCRdb shows in-frame clones only, minus some. That table gives V, J and clone size, and the DNA gave D and trimming. The sample lists 75,000 to 90,000 clones, about four fifths seen once, with about 11% in the top ten. This chain joins TRBV7-3 and TRBJ2-3; D might be TRBD1 (6 bases). The sequence derives from a woman in her thirties or forties with active or convalescent COVID-19. Sequenced material: peripheral blood. The CDR3 protein is CASSSMGTSSTDTQYF. The CDR3 DNA sequence: TGTGCCAGCAGCTCCATGGGGACATCAAGCACAGATACGCAGTATTTT.